The sequence of this T cell receptor beta chain was determined in a study of brain T cells in children with intractable seizures. TCRdb keeps only in-frame clones here, not all; method: immunoSEQ multiplex PCR. Found here are about 76,000 clones, around 93% of them singletons; the top ten hold 1.5%. The germline V gene encodes CDR1 MNHEY and CDR2 SMNVEV (reference sequence). The junction had 4 bases not matched to a gene; V was cut back by 5 bases and J by 2 bases. The CDR3 has 16 residues. This clone was found once. The rearrangement links TRBV27 to TRBJ2-5, with TRBD2 matching over 14 bases. Sequencing was performed on peripheral blood, taken at surgery. The TCR sequence derives from a boy less than two years old with tuberous sclerosis and intractable seizures. CDR3 sequence (DNA): TGTGCCAGCAGTCCCAGACTAGCGGGAGGGCAAGAGACCCAGTACTTC. The encoded protein is CASSPRLAGGQETQYF.